A selection of T cell receptor beta chains follows, all from one sample in a study of T cell repertoires in cytomegalovirus infection. TCRdb called the reads again in MiXCR, with one record for every CDR3 protein. The table lists 310,000 or so distinct CDR3 sequences, 25% of them singletons, with about 15% in the top ten. The sequencing input was PBMCs. Receptors originate from a human donor in good health (CMV status not recorded). Some clones in this sample may be carry-over from other donors' samples. Each CDR3 is given with its conserved first and last residue. D genes are given only for firm matches. Expanded clones are given a class, and other clones once, few, many or no size at all.

cdr3_aa: CASSAGRGYEQFF
cdr3_nt: TGTGCCAGCAGTGCTGGTCGAGGCTATGAGCAGTTCTTC
d_call: -
clone_size: -
v_call: TRBV6-6
j_call: TRBJ2-1

cdr3_aa: CASTLREGGGSSQFF
cdr3_nt: TGTGCCAGCACCCTACGCGAGGGCGGGGGGTCCAGCCAGTTCTTC
d_call: TRBD2
clone_size: once
v_call: TRBV28
j_call: TRBJ2-1

cdr3_aa: CASSPPAGSYNEQFF
cdr3_nt: TGTGCCAGCAGTCCTCCAGCGGGATCCTACAATGAGCAGTTCTTC
d_call: TRBD2
clone_size: few
v_call: TRBV28
j_call: TRBJ2-1

cdr3_aa: CASSSGQANEQFF
cdr3_nt: TGTGCCAGCAGCTCGGGACAAGCCAATGAGCAGTTCTTC
d_call: -
clone_size: few
v_call: TRBV11-3
j_call: TRBJ2-1

cdr3_aa: CASSVTYTEAFF
cdr3_nt: TGTGCCAGCAGTGTAACGTACACTGAAGCTTTCTTT
d_call: -
clone_size: -
v_call: TRBV25-1
j_call: TRBJ1-1

cdr3_aa: CASSLLPRTGLSYEQYF
cdr3_nt: TGTGCCAGCAGCTTACTGCCCAGGACAGGGCTTTCCTACGAGCAGTACTTC
d_call: TRBD1
clone_size: few
v_call: TRBV7-2
j_call: TRBJ2-7

cdr3_aa: CASTKTGMNTEAFF
cdr3_nt: TGTGCCAGTACCAAGACAGGCATGAACACTGAAGCTTTCTTT
d_call: -
clone_size: few
v_call: TRBV19
j_call: TRBJ1-1

cdr3_aa: CASSLQGVNEKLFF
cdr3_nt: TGTGCCAGCAGTTTGCAGGGGGTTAATGAAAAACTGTTTTTT
d_call: TRBD1
clone_size: -
v_call: TRBV2
j_call: TRBJ1-4

cdr3_aa: CASSPAVETQYF
cdr3_nt: TGTGCCAGCAGCCCAGCAGTGGAGACCCAGTACTTC
d_call: -
clone_size: many
v_call: TRBV7-2
j_call: TRBJ2-5

cdr3_aa: CSARVRLRIYNEQFF
cdr3_nt: TGCAGTGCTAGAGTGCGGCTCCGGATCTACAATGAGCAGTTCTTC
d_call: -
clone_size: -
v_call: TRBV20-1
j_call: TRBJ2-1

cdr3_aa: CASSLYGGTDTQYF
cdr3_nt: TGCGCCAGCAGCTTGTACGGAGGCACAGATACGCAGTATTTT
d_call: -
clone_size: -
v_call: TRBV5-1
j_call: TRBJ2-3

cdr3_aa: CASSYEARAGNTEAFF
cdr3_nt: TGTGCCAGCAGTTACGAGGCCAGGGCAGGGAACACTGAAGCTTTCTTT
d_call: -
clone_size: -
v_call: TRBV6-5
j_call: TRBJ1-1

cdr3_aa: CASSLEGKGTNVLTF
cdr3_nt: TGTGCCAGCAGCTTAGAGGGGAAGGGGACCAACGTCCTGACTTTC
d_call: -
clone_size: -
v_call: TRBV7-4
j_call: TRBJ2-6

cdr3_aa: CASSLTGGLTDTQYF
cdr3_nt: TGTGCCAGCAGCTTGACAGGGGGCCTCACAGATACGCAGTATTTT
d_call: TRBD1
clone_size: many
v_call: TRBV7-2
j_call: TRBJ2-3

cdr3_aa: CASSVNLGTVNTEAFF
cdr3_nt: TGTGCCAGCAGTGTTAATCTGGGCACCGTGAACACTGAAGCTTTCTTT
d_call: -
clone_size: many
v_call: TRBV6-4
j_call: TRBJ1-1

cdr3_aa: CASILLGGKGAYNEQFF
cdr3_nt: TGTGCCAGCATCCTCCTCGGGGGAAAAGGGGCCTACAATGAGCAGTTCTTC
d_call: -
clone_size: many
v_call: TRBV12-3/TRBV12-4
j_call: TRBJ2-1

cdr3_aa: CASGLAYNEQFF
cdr3_nt: TGTGCCAGCGGACTAGCGTACAATGAGCAGTTCTTC
d_call: TRBD2
clone_size: -
v_call: TRBV12-3/TRBV12-4
j_call: TRBJ2-1

cdr3_aa: CASSVTEEKLFF
cdr3_nt: TGCGCCAGCAGTGTGACAGAAGAAAAACTGTTTTTT
d_call: -
clone_size: -
v_call: TRBV10-2
j_call: TRBJ1-4

cdr3_aa: CASSLAGQGGYTF
cdr3_nt: TGTGCCAGCAGCTTGGCAGGGCAGGGGGGCTACACCTTC
d_call: -
clone_size: -
v_call: TRBV7-2
j_call: TRBJ1-2

cdr3_aa: CASSASYRVYTF
cdr3_nt: TGTGCCAGCAGTGCCTCCTACAGGGTCTACACCTTC
d_call: -
clone_size: -
v_call: TRBV2
j_call: TRBJ1-2

cdr3_aa: CASSATGWNTEAFF
cdr3_nt: TGCGCCAGCAGCGCGACAGGTTGGAACACTGAAGCTTTCTTT
d_call: -
clone_size: -
v_call: TRBV5-1
j_call: TRBJ1-1

cdr3_aa: CATSRVRVGARLFF
cdr3_nt: TGTGCCACCAGCAGAGTGAGGGTCGGGGCACGGCTGTTTTTT
d_call: -
clone_size: few
v_call: TRBV15
j_call: TRBJ1-4

cdr3_aa: CASSSTGGPYSNQPQHF
cdr3_nt: TGTGCCAGCAGCTCGACAGGGGGACCCTATAGCAATCAGCCCCAGCATTTT
d_call: TRBD1
clone_size: many
v_call: TRBV7-2
j_call: TRBJ1-5

cdr3_aa: CASSQDLALPLNTEAFF
cdr3_nt: TGCGCCAGCAGCCAAGATTTAGCCTTGCCCCTGAACACTGAAGCTTTCTTT
d_call: -
clone_size: -
v_call: TRBV4-3
j_call: TRBJ1-1

cdr3_aa: CASSRTGGSYEQYF
cdr3_nt: TGTGCCAGCAGTCGGACAGGGGGTTCCTACGAGCAGTACTTC
d_call: TRBD1
clone_size: many
v_call: TRBV28
j_call: TRBJ2-7

cdr3_aa: CASSLALGRGSVQYF
cdr3_nt: TGTGCCAGCAGCTTAGCGCTTGGGAGGGGATCGGTGCAGTACTTC
d_call: TRBD2
clone_size: many
v_call: TRBV7-2
j_call: TRBJ2-7

cdr3_aa: CASSLDGGRHTF
cdr3_nt: TGTGCCAGCAGCCTGGACGGGGGGCGCCACACCTTC
d_call: -
clone_size: few
v_call: TRBV5-4
j_call: TRBJ1-2

cdr3_aa: CASSPIGQVSGNTIYF
cdr3_nt: TGCGCCAGCAGCCCTATCGGACAGGTCTCTGGAAACACCATATATTTT
d_call: TRBD1
clone_size: -
v_call: TRBV5-1
j_call: TRBJ1-3

cdr3_aa: CASSLEGRVDPAEQYF
cdr3_nt: TGTGCCAGCAGTTTAGAAGGGCGGGTGGACCCCGCCGAGCAGTACTTC
d_call: -
clone_size: few
v_call: TRBV12-3/TRBV12-4
j_call: TRBJ2-7

cdr3_aa: CASRASDRGNTEAFF
cdr3_nt: TGTGCCAGCAGAGCCTCGGACAGGGGGAATACTGAAGCTTTCTTT
d_call: TRBD1
clone_size: -
v_call: TRBV2
j_call: TRBJ1-1

cdr3_aa: CASSSTWARSEAFF
cdr3_nt: TGTGCCAGCAGCTCCACGTGGGCCCGCTCTGAAGCTTTCTTT
d_call: -
clone_size: -
v_call: TRBV7-2
j_call: TRBJ1-1

cdr3_aa: CASSLMRPNQPQHF
cdr3_nt: TGTGCCAGCAGCTTAATGAGGCCCAATCAGCCCCAGCATTTT
d_call: -
clone_size: -
v_call: TRBV7-2
j_call: TRBJ1-5

cdr3_aa: CASSSRRQQNPNSPLHF
cdr3_nt: TGTGCCAGCAGCTCTAGGCGACAGCAAAATCCGAATTCACCCCTCCACTTT
d_call: -
clone_size: few
v_call: TRBV7-9
j_call: TRBJ1-6

cdr3_aa: CASTGGLKREDRDTQYF
cdr3_nt: TGTGCCAGCACCGGGGGCTTGAAGCGGGAGGACCGAGATACGCAGTATTTT
d_call: TRBD2
clone_size: many
v_call: TRBV6-1
j_call: TRBJ2-3

cdr3_aa: CASSLENEKLFF
cdr3_nt: TGTGCCAGCAGCTTGGAGAATGAAAAACTGTTTTTT
d_call: -
clone_size: few
v_call: TRBV2
j_call: TRBJ1-4

cdr3_aa: CASSTWTSGGLLAKNIQYF
cdr3_nt: TGTGCCAGCAGCACCTGGACTAGCGGGGGGTTACTAGCCAAAAACATTCAGTACTTC
d_call: TRBD2
clone_size: -
v_call: TRBV11-2
j_call: TRBJ2-4

cdr3_aa: CASSHSETGRGNGYTF
cdr3_nt: TGTGCCAGCAGTCACTCTGAGACAGGGAGAGGGAACGGCTACACCTTC
d_call: TRBD1
clone_size: few
v_call: TRBV6-1
j_call: TRBJ1-2

cdr3_aa: CASSLEGAGTEAFF
cdr3_nt: TGTGCCAGCAGTTTAGAGGGGGCTGGCACTGAAGCTTTCTTT
d_call: TRBD1
clone_size: many
v_call: TRBV12-3/TRBV12-4
j_call: TRBJ1-1

cdr3_aa: CASSTLQGGIPDTQYF
cdr3_nt: TGTGCCAGTAGTACCCTCCAAGGGGGAATCCCAGATACGCAGTATTTT
d_call: -
clone_size: -
v_call: TRBV19
j_call: TRBJ2-3

cdr3_aa: CASSRSYEQFF
cdr3_nt: TGTGCCAGCAGCAGAAGTTATGAGCAGTTCTTC
d_call: -
clone_size: -
v_call: TRBV11-2
j_call: TRBJ2-1

cdr3_aa: CASSRLTGDGGETQYF
cdr3_nt: TGTGCCAGCAGCAGGCTGACAGGGGATGGGGGAGAGACCCAGTACTTC
d_call: TRBD1
clone_size: -
v_call: TRBV2
j_call: TRBJ2-5

cdr3_aa: CSAPRQGVHEQYF
cdr3_nt: TGCAGTGCCCCCCGACAGGGGGTCCACGAGCAGTACTTC
d_call: TRBD1
clone_size: few
v_call: TRBV20-1
j_call: TRBJ2-7

cdr3_aa: CASSYRTGPLNTEAFF
cdr3_nt: TGTGCCAGCAGCTATCGGACAGGCCCCCTGAACACTGAAGCTTTCTTT
d_call: TRBD1
clone_size: -
v_call: TRBV12-3/TRBV12-4
j_call: TRBJ1-1

cdr3_aa: CASSTGQGYQPQHF
cdr3_nt: TGTGCCAGCAGCACTGGACAGGGATATCAGCCCCAGCATTTT
d_call: TRBD1
clone_size: -
v_call: TRBV7-9
j_call: TRBJ1-5

cdr3_aa: CSVGTGSAQETQYF
cdr3_nt: TGCAGCGTCGGAACAGGGTCGGCGCAAGAGACCCAGTACTTC
d_call: -
clone_size: -
v_call: TRBV29-1
j_call: TRBJ2-5

cdr3_aa: CSVGGQGNNQPQHF
cdr3_nt: TGCAGCGTTGGGGGACAGGGAAACAATCAGCCCCAGCATTTT
d_call: TRBD1
clone_size: few
v_call: TRBV29-1
j_call: TRBJ1-5

cdr3_aa: CASSHEQGMKVVGTEAFF
cdr3_nt: TGTGCCAGCAGCCATGAACAGGGGATGAAGGTTGTTGGCACTGAAGCTTTCTTT
d_call: TRBD1
clone_size: -
v_call: TRBV11-2
j_call: TRBJ1-1

cdr3_aa: CASGFINEQFF
cdr3_nt: TGTGCCAGCGGGTTCATCAATGAGCAGTTCTTC
d_call: -
clone_size: few
v_call: TRBV6-2/TRBV6-3
j_call: TRBJ2-1

cdr3_aa: CASSPRDRWGEQFF
cdr3_nt: TGTGCCAGCAGCCCCAGGGACCGCTGGGGTGAGCAGTTCTTC
d_call: -
clone_size: many
v_call: TRBV7-7
j_call: TRBJ2-1

cdr3_aa: CASSEGLTNEKLFF
cdr3_nt: TGTGCCAGCAGCGAGGGTCTAACTAATGAAAAACTGTTTTTT
d_call: -
clone_size: -
v_call: TRBV5-6
j_call: TRBJ1-4

cdr3_aa: CASSFTSVKTQYF
cdr3_nt: TGTGCCAGCAGCTTCACTAGCGTAAAGACCCAGTACTTC
d_call: TRBD2
clone_size: many
v_call: TRBV7-2
j_call: TRBJ2-5

cdr3_aa: CASSLVPGYDGYTF
cdr3_nt: TGTGCCAGCAGCTTAGTTCCTGGGTATGATGGCTACACCTTC
d_call: -
clone_size: many
v_call: TRBV7-8
j_call: TRBJ1-2